Below are 4 T cell receptor beta chains sequenced from a single sample in a study of blood T cell repertoires in COVID-19. This table comes from immunoSEQ multiplex PCR, and its TCRdb copy is limited to in-frame clones, with some not included. The sample yields 150,000 to 200,000 clones, about 88% seen once. The sequenced sample consisted of peripheral blood. The source is a man between 35 and 55 years old with active or convalescent COVID-19.

CDR3 DNA: TGTGCCAGCAGCCAAGAGGGACTCAAAAACATTCAGTACTTC. Residues: CASSQEGLKNIQYF. The rearrangement joins TRBV3-1 (or the pseudogene TRBV3-2) to TRBJ2-4; possible D gene TRBD2, 6 bases. This CDR3 region has 14 residues. Trimming shortened V by 0 bases and J by 3 bases, and 6 bases separated the two germline ends. Germline V gene sequence: CDR1 LGHDT, CDR2 YNNKEL (reference sequence).

The chain is built from TRBV9 and TRBJ1-2; 9 bases line up with TRBD1. The CDR3 loop spans 17 amino acids. V dropped 4 bases and J dropped 2; count of bases not matched to a gene: 12. CDR1 and CDR2 from the germline V gene are SGDLS and YYNGEE. Here the CDR3 reads CASSIRGQGDVNYGYTF. In DNA form, the CDR3 reads TGTGCCAGCAGCATACGGGGACAGGGCGATGTAAACTATGGCTACACCTTC.

This rearrangement joins TRBV6-1 to TRBJ2-7; D call uncertain. Trimming took 3 bases from V and 3 from J, leaving 6 bases between them. The germline CDR1 and CDR2 sequences are MNHNS and SASEGT. The CDR3 is 12 residues long. This chain's CDR3 is CASSDVGYEQYF. DNA for the CDR3: TGTGCCAGCAGTGATGTCGGCTACGAGCAGTACTTC.

The V gene is TRBV7-2, the J gene TRBJ2-1, with TRBD1 identical over 9 bases. This CDR3 region has 14 residues. V was pared by 8 bases and J by 1 base, with 3 bases of the junction left unmatched. Germline V lookup: CDR1 SGHTA, CDR2 FQGNSA. CDR3 sequence (DNA): TGTGCCAGCCACGGACAGGGGTCCTACAATGAGCAGTTCTTC. Its protein is CASHGQGSYNEQFF.